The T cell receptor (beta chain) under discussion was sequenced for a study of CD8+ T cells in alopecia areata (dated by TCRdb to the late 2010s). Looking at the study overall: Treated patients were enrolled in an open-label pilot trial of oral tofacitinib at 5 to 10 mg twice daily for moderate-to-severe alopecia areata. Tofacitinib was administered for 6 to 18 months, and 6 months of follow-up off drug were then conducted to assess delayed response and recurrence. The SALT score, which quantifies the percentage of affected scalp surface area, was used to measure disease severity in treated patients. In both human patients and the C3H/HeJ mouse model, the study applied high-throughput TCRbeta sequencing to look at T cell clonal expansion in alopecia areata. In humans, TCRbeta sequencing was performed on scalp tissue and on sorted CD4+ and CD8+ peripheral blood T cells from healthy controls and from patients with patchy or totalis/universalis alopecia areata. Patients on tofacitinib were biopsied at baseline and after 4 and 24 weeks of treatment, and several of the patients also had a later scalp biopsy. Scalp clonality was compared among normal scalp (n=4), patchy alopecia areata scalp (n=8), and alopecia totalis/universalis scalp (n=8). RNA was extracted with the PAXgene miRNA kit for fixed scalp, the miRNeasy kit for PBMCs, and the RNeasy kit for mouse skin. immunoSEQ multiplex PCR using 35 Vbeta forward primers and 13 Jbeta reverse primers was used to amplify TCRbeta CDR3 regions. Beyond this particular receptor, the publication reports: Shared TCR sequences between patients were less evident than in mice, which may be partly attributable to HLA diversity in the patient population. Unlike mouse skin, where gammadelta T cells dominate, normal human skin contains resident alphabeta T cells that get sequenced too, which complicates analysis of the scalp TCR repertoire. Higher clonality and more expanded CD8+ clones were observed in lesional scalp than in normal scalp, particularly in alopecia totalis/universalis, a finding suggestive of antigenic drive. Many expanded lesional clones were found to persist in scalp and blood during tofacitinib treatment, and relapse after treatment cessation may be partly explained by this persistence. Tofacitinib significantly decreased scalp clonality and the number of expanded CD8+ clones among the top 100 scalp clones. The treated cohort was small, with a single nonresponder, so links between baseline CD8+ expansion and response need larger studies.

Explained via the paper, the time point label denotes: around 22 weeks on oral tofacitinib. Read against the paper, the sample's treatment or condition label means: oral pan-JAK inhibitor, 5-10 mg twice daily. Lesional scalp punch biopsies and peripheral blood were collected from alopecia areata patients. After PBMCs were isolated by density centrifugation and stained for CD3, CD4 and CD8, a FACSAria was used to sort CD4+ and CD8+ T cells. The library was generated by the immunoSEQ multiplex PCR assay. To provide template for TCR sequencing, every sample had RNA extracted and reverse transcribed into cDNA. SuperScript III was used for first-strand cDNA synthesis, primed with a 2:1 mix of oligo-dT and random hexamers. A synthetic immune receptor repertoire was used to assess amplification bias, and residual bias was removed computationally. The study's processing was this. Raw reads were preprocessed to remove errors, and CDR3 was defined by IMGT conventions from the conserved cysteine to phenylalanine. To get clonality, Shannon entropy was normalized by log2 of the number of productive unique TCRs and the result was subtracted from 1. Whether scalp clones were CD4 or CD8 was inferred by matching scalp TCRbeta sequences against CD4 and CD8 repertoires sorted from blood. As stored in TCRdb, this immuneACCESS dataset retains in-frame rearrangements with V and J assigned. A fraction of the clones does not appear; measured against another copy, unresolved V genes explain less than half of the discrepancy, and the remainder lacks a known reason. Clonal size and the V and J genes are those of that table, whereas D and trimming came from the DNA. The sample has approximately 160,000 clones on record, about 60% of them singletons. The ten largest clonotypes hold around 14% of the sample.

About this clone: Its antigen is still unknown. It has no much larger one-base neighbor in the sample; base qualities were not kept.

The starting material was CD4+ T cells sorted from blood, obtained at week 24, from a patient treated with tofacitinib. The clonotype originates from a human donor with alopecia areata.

The nucleotides read TGTGCCAGCGAGGGGGCAGTTAATGAAAAACTGTTTTTT. It is translated as CASEGAVNEKLFF. This chain joins TRBV2 to TRBJ1-4; TRBD1 aligns with 7 central bases. CDR1 and CDR2 were assigned from the germline V gene as SNHLY and FYNNEI. From the cysteine through the phenylalanine, the CDR3 covers 13 amino acids. The retained sequence is limited to the CDR3, 39 bases, with the frame set at the first base. V trim: 8 bases; J trim: 4 bases; unmatched bases: 4. The entire variable domain, with the stretches around the CDR3 drawn from the reference TRBV2 and TRBJ1-4 proteins, is EPEVTQTPSHQVTQMGQEVILRCVPISNHLYFYWYRQILGQKVEFLVSFYNNEISEKSEIFDDQFSVERPDGSNFTLKIRSTKLEDSAMYFCASEGAVNEKLFFGSGTQLSVL.